This T cell receptor beta chain was captured by sequencing in a study of control samples from healthy donors and cancer patients. In germline, CDR1 is SGHDT, CDR2 YYEEEE. V was trimmed by 4 bases and J by 4 bases, leaving 9 bases between them. The CDR3 loop spans 13 amino acids. TCRdb keeps only in-frame clones here, not all; method: immunoSEQ multiplex PCR. The sample lists more than 95,000 clones; around 89% were seen once. The sequencing sample was made of blood. The sequence came from a woman between 65 and 79 years old in good health. The rearrangement uses TRBV5-6 and TRBJ1-5; perhaps TRBD1 as D (6 bases). DNA for the CDR3: TGTGCCAGCAGCGGAGGGGGAAATCAGCCCCAGCATTTT. Its translation is CASSGGGNQPQHF.